These 18 T cell receptor beta chains share one sample of origin, sequenced in a study of T cells in localized non-small cell lung cancer (dated by TCRdb to the early 2020s). The library came from the immunoSEQ multiplex PCR assay. The table comes from immuneACCESS by way of TCRdb, which keeps in-frame sequences with V and J called. Part of the clones is missing from these tables; in studies checked, under half for an unresolved V gene and the rest for unknown reasons. The sample profile shows about 70,000 clones; 86% of them were found once. The top ten clonotypes cover roughly 22% of the sample. The sample here was peripheral blood, taken before any cancer treatment. The receptors were gathered from a male donor aged 60 or over with stage III squamous cell lung carcinoma.

The chain is built from TRBV27 and TRBJ2-2; D gene uncertain. The germline V gene encodes CDR1 MNHEY and CDR2 SMNVEV (reference sequence). The CDR3 extends over 12 amino acids. Trimming left V 5 bases short and J 3 bases short, with 4 bases between. The CDR3 loop reads CASSPYTGELFF. CDR3 in DNA: TGTGCCAGCAGTCCATACACCGGGGAGCTGTTTTTT.

This clone has only a few counts. The chain recombines TRBV30 with TRBJ2-3; D is unclear. This CDR3 is built from 11 residues. Germline lookup yields CDR1 GTSNPN and CDR2 SVGIG (reference sequence). V shed 0 bases and J shed 3 bases, with 1 base lying between them. The CDR3 nucleotides read TGTGCCTGGAGTGTAACAGATACGCAGTATTTT. This gives the protein CAWSVTDTQYF.

This clone was found once. The gene calls are TRBV6-6 and TRBJ1-1; TRBD1 might be the D (5 bases). The V and J ends lost 2 bases and 6 bases respectively, with 10 bases between them. CDR3 length: 13 residues. Germline CDR1 is MNHNY and CDR2 is SVGAGI (reference sequence). The CDR3, as DNA: TGTGCCAGCAGTTACGTAAGGGACGCTGAAGCTTTCTTT. As protein: CASSYVRDAEAFF.

The V gene is TRBV7-9, the J gene TRBJ1-4, with a weak D call TRBD1 (6 bases). From germline, CDR1 is SEHNR and CDR2 FQNEAQ (reference sequence). The germline V and J ends were trimmed by 4 bases and 8 bases, with 14 bases remaining between them. This CDR3 spans 14 amino acids. This CDR3 reads CASSSGGAGEKLFF. DNA for the CDR3: TGTGCCAGCAGCTCCGGGGGGGCTGGAGAAAAACTGTTTTTT.

The chain carries TRBV7-2 and TRBJ2-4; TRBD1 aligns across 7 bases. Germline loops: CDR1 SGHTA, CDR2 FQGNSA. After removal of 0 bases from V and 4 bases from J, the junction contained 6 bases not matched to a gene. The CDR3 totals 16 residues. The CDR3 region is CASSLAGTAIKNIQYF. As DNA, the CDR3 is TGTGCCAGCAGCTTAGCGGGGACAGCAATTAAAAACATTCAGTACTTC.

This rearrangement joins TRBV19 to TRBJ2-5; D not certain. V lost 4 bases, J lost 2 bases, and 14 bases lay in between. Looked up from germline, CDR1 is LNHDA and CDR2 is SQIVND (reference sequence). This CDR3 region has 15 residues. CDR3 DNA sequence: TGTGCCAGTAGTACTCAGAGAAAAGAACAAGAGACCCAGTACTTC. It specifies CASSTQRKEQETQYF. The whole variable domain, filled in from reference TRBV19 and TRBJ2-5, reads DGGITQSPKYLFRKEGQNVTLSCEQNLNHDAMYWYRQDPGQGLRLIYYSQIVNDFQKGDIAEGYSVSREKKESFPLTVTSAQKNPTAFYLCASSTQRKEQETQYFGPGTRLLVL.

The V call is TRBV30, the J call TRBJ1-2, with a tentative D call TRBD1 (5 bases). Trimming left V 0 bases short and J 3 bases short, with 8 bases between. CDR1 GTSNPN and CDR2 SVGIG come from the germline V gene (reference sequence). This CDR3 contains 13 residues. CDR3 coding DNA: TGTGCCTGGAGTGTGACAGCCTACTATGGCTACACCTTC. Encoded protein: CAWSVTAYYGYTF.

The J gene is TRBJ2-3, the V gene TRBV18, with D unresolved. V lost 3 bases, J lost 4 bases, and 8 bases lay in between. Germline loops: CDR1 KGHSH, CDR2 LQKENI. The CDR3 loop spans 13 amino acids. Here the CDR3 DNA reads TGTGCCAGCTCACCCCGCGTAGCAGATACGCAGTATTTT. As protein: CASSPRVADTQYF.

The chain combines TRBV6-1 with TRBJ2-3; D gene uncertain. V lost 3 bases to trimming and J lost 1 base, with 11 bases between them. CDR3 length: 15 residues. Germline V CDR1 and CDR2: MNHNS, SASEGT. The CDR3 region has the DNA TGTGCCAGCAGTGAGGCCAGATCTGGCACAGATACGCAGTATTTT. Translated: CASSEARSGTDTQYF.

As for this clone: Other DNA sequences from this sample encode an identical CDR3 as well. CDR3: CASSLAGESKPQHF. For the CDR3, the DNA is TGCGCCAGCAGCTTGGCTGGGGAGTCCAAGCCCCAGCATTTT. The chain recombines TRBV5-1 with TRBJ1-5, with D hard to call. The CDR3 totals 14 residues. V was pared by 0 bases and J by 8 bases, with 12 bases between. Germline CDR1 SGHRS, CDR2 YFSETQ.

This clone was detected only a few times. The V and J genes are TRBV6-5 and TRBJ2-1, with 11 bases fitting TRBD2. The CDR3 is 15 residues long. Germline-derived CDR1 and CDR2 are MNHEY and SVGAGI. The trim removed 2 bases at V and 8 bases at J, leaving 5 bases unmatched. In DNA form, the CDR3 reads TGTGCCAGCAGTTACGTAGCGGGGGGGCTACATGAGCAGTTCTTC. Translated, it gives CASSYVAGGLHEQFF.

The CDR3 region is CASFGRGASYEQYF. The DNA of the CDR3 is TGTGCCAGCTTTGGTAGGGGGGCTTCCTACGAGCAGTACTTC. The chain is built from TRBV2 and TRBJ2-7; D may be TRBD1 or TRBD2 (6 bases each). The V end was cut by 8 bases, the J end by 1 base, with 15 bases between. Germline V gene data show CDR1 as SNHLY and CDR2 as FYNNEI. There are 14 residues in the CDR3.

This clone was observed a single time. The rearrangement joins TRBV5-1 to TRBJ2-3; D may match TRBD1 or TRBD2 (6 bases each). The CDR3 runs 14 residues. V was shortened by 5 bases and J by 0 bases, with 10 bases between the two germline ends. Germline lookup yields CDR1 SGHRS and CDR2 YFSETQ. CDR3 nucleotide sequence: TGCGCCAGCAGATGGGGGGCAAGCACAGATACGCAGTATTTT. Translation gives CASRWGASTDTQYF.

This chain joins TRBV5-8 and TRBJ1-5; 10 bases match TRBD1. The CDR3 is 14 residues long. Trimming cost V 4 bases and J 4 bases; bases outside gene matches: 2. Germline assignment: CDR1 SGHTS and CDR2 YDEGEE. The CDR3 coding sequence is TGTGCCAGCAGCGGGACAGGGGCTAATCAGCCCCAGCATTTT. Its translation: CASSGTGANQPQHF.

The chain combines TRBV7-2 with TRBJ2-5; TRBD2 matches at 10 bases. Per the germline V gene, CDR1 is SGHTA and CDR2 is FQGNSA. J lost 9 bases, V lost 1 base, and 11 bases had no gene match. CDR3 length equals 16 residues. The CDR3 bases are TGTGCCAGCAGCTTAGAGTTAGCGGGGGGCCAGGTGGCCCAGTACTTC. This translates into CASSLELAGGQVAQYF.

V is TRBV2 and J is TRBJ1-2, with unresolved D. Between the trimmed V and J ends, which lost 1 base and 4 bases, there was a span of 7 bases. Germline lookup yields CDR1 SNHLY and CDR2 FYNNEI. The CDR3 has 13 amino acids. CDR3 nucleotides: TGTGCCAGCAGTGAAGTGGGAGTCTATGGCTACACCTTC. Translating it yields CASSEVGVYGYTF.

The V and J genes are TRBV2 and TRBJ2-3; the D gene is possibly TRBD2 (5 bases). CDR3 length: 13 amino acids. Germline values: CDR1 SNHLY, CDR2 FYNNEI. V was cut by 6 bases and J by 5 bases, with 12 bases left in between. The chain's CDR3 is CASSERGEDTQYF. CDR3 DNA: TGTGCCAGCAGCGAACGGGGAGAAGATACGCAGTATTTT.

The V gene is TRBV13, the J gene TRBJ2-1; 7 bases are shared with TRBD2. V was clipped by 5 bases and J by 0 bases; unmatched bases: 4. The germline CDR1 and CDR2 sequences are PRHDT and FYEKMQ (reference sequence). The CDR3 is 15 residues long. The CDR3 protein is CASSQERDSYNEQFF. CDR3 sequence (DNA): TGTGCCAGCAGCCAGGAGCGGGACTCCTACAATGAGCAGTTCTTC.